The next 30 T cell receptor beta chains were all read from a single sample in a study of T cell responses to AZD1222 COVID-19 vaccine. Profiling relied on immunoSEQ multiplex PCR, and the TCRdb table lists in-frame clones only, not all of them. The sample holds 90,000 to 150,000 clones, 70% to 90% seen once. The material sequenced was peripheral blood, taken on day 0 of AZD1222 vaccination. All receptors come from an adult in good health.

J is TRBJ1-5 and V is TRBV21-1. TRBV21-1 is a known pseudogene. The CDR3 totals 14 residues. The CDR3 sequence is CASSKGEGNQPQHF. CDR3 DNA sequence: TGTGCCAGCAGCAAAGGGGAGGGAAATCAGCCCCAGCATTTT.

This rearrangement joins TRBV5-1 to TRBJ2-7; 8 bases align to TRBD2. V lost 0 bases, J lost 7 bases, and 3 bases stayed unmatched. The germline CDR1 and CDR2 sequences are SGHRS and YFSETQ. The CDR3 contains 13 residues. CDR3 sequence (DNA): TGCGCCAGCAGCTTGGATCCTAGCGGGGAGCAGTACTTC. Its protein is CASSLDPSGEQYF.

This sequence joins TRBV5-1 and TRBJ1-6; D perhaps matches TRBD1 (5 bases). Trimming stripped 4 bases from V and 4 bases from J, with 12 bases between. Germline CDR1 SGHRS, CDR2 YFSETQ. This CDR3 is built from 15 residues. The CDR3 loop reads CASSASGGYNSPLHF. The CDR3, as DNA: TGCGCCAGCAGCGCGTCTGGGGGGTATAATTCACCCCTCCACTTT.

The CDR3 region has the DNA TGTGCCACCAGTGACCCCTCTCGACGGAATCAGCCCCAGCATTTT. Translated, it gives CATSDPSRRNQPQHF. The chain has TRBV24-1 and TRBJ1-5, with no clear D. V lost 4 bases and J lost 4, with 13 bases in between. The germline V gene has CDR1 KGHDR and CDR2 SFDVKD. This CDR3 comprises 15 residues.

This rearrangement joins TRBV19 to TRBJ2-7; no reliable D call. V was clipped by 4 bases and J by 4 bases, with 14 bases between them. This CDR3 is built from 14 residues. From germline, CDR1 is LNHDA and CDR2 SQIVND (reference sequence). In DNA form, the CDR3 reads TGTGCCAGTAGTAAGCGTACCGACGGGTACGAGCAGTACTTC. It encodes CASSKRTDGYEQYF.

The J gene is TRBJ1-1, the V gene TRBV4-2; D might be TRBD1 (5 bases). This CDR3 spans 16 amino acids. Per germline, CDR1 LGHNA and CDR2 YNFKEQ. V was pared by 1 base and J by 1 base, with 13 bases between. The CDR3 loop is CASSQAGTGRNTEAFF. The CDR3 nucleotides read TGTGCCAGCAGCCAAGCAGGGACCGGTAGGAACACTGAAGCTTTCTTT.

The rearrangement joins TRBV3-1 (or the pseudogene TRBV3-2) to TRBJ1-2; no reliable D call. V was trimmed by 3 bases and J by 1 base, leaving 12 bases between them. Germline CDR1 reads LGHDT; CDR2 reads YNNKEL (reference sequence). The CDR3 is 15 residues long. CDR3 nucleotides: TGTGCCAGCAGCCAGGGTATGACGCTTAACTATGGCTACACCTTC. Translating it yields CASSQGMTLNYGYTF.

The CDR3 is CASSLNRYNEQFF. The CDR3 nucleotides are TGTGCCAGCAGCTTAAACAGGTACAATGAGCAGTTCTTC. The gene calls are TRBV7-3 and TRBJ2-1, with D possibly being TRBD1 (5 bases). V lost 1 base to trimming and J lost 4 bases, with 5 bases between them. Germline loops: CDR1 SGHTA, CDR2 FQGTGA. This CDR3 spans 13 amino acids.

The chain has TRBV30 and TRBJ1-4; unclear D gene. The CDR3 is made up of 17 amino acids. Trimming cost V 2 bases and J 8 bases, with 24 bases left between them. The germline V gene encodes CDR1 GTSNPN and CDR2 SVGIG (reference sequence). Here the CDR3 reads CAWSLTLGRQKGEKLFF. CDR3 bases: TGTGCCTGGAGTTTAACACTCGGACGGCAAAAAGGAGAAAAACTGTTTTTT.

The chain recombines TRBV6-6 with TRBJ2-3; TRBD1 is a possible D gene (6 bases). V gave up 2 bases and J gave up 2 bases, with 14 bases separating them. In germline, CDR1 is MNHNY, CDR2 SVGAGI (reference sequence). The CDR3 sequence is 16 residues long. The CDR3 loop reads CASSYPGRGVTDTQYF. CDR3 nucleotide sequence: TGTGCCAGCAGTTACCCGGGCAGGGGAGTCACAGATACGCAGTATTTT.

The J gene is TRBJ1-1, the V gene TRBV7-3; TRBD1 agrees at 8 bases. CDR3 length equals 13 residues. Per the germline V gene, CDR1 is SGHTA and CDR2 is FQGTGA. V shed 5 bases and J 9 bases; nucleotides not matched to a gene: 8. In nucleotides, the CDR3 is TGTGCCAGCAGCGCACAGGGGGTACTCCAAGCTTTCTTT. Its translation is CASSAQGVLQAFF.

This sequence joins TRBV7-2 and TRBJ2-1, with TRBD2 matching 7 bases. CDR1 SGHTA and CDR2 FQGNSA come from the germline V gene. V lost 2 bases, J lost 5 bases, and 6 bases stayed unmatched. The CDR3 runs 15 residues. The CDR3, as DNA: TGTGCCAGCAGCTTAACGGGACTACTGAACAATGAGCAGTTCTTC. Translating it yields CASSLTGLLNNEQFF. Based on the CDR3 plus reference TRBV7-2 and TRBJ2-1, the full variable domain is GAGVSQSPSNKVTEKGKDVELRCDPISGHTALYWYRQSLGQGLEFLIYFQGNSAPDKSGLPSDRFSAERTGGSVSTLTIQRTQQEDSAVYLCASSLTGLLNNEQFFGPGTRLTVL.

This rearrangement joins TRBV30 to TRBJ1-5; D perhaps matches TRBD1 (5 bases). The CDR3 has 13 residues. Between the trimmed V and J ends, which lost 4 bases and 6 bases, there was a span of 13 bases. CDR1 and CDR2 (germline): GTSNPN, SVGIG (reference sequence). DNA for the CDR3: TGTGCCTGGAAGCAGGGCTCTGGTCAGCCCCAGCATTTT. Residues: CAWKQGSGQPQHF.

The CDR3 DNA reads as TGTGCCAGCAGTACTACCCGGAAGCAGTTCTTC. This sequence encodes CASSTTRKQFF. The chain recombines TRBV6-2 or TRBV6-3 with TRBJ2-1, with D unclear. V lost 5 bases and J lost 11, with 10 bases in between. The CDR3 runs to 11 residues. Germline loops: CDR1 MNHEY, CDR2 SVGEGT.

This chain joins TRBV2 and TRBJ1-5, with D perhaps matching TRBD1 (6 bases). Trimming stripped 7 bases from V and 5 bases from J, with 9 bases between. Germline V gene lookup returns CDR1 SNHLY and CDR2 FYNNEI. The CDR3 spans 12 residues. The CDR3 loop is CASTGGDQPQHF. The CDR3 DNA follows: TGTGCCAGCACTGGGGGCGATCAGCCCCAGCATTTT. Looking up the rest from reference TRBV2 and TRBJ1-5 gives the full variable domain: EPEVTQTPSHQVTQMGQEVILRCVPISNHLYFYWYRQILGQKVEFLVSFYNNEISEKSEIFDDQFSVERPDGSNFTLKIRSTKLEDSAMYFCASTGGDQPQHFGDGTRLSIL.

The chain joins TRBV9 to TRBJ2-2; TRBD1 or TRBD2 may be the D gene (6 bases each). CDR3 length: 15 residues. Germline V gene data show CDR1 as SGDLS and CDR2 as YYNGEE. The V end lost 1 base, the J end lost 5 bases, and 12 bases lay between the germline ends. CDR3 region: CASSVSGAATGELFF. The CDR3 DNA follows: TGTGCCAGCAGCGTATCGGGGGCGGCTACCGGGGAGCTGTTTTTT.

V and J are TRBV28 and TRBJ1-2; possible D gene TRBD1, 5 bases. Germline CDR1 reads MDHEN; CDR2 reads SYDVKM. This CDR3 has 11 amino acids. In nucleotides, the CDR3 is TGTGCAGGGGCCACTAACTATGGCTACACCTTC. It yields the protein CAGATNYGYTF.

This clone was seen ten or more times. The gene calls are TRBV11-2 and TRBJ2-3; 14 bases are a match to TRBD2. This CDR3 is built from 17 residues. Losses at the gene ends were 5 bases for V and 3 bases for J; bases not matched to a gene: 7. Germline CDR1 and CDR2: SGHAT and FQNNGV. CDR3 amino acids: CASSPGLAGVGTDTQYF. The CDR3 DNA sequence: TGTGCCAGCAGCCCGGGACTAGCGGGAGTCGGGACAGATACGCAGTATTTT.

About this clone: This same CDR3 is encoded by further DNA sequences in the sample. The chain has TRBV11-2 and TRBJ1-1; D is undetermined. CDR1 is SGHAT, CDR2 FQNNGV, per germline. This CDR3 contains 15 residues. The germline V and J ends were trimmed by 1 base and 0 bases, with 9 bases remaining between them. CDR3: CASSLVSWVNTEAFF. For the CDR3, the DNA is TGTGCCAGCAGCTTAGTTTCTTGGGTGAACACTGAAGCTTTCTTT.

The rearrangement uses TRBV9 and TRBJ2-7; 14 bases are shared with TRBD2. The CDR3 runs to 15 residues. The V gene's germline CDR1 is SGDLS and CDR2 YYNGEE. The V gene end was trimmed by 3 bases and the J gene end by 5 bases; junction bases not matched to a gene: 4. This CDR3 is CASSGGTSGSHEQYF. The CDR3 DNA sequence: TGTGCCAGCAGCGGGGGGACTAGCGGGAGCCACGAGCAGTACTTC. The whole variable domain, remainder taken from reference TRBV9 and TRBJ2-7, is DSGVTQTPKHLITATGQRVTLRCSPRSGDLSVYWYQQSLDQGLQFLIQYYNGEERAKGNILERFSAQQFPDLHSELNLSSLELGDSALYFCASSGGTSGSHEQYFGPGTRLTVT.

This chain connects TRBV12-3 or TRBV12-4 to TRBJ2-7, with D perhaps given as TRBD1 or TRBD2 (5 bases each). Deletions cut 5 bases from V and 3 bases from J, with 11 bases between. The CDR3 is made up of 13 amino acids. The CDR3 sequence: CASSRDASYEQYF. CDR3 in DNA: TGTGCCAGCAGTCGGGACGCCAGCTACGAGCAGTACTTC.

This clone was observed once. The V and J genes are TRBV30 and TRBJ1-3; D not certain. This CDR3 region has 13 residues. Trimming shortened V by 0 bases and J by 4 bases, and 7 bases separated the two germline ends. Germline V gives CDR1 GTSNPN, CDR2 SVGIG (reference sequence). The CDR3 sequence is CAWSVDLGNTIYF. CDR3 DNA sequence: TGTGCCTGGAGTGTTGATCTAGGAAACACCATATATTTT.

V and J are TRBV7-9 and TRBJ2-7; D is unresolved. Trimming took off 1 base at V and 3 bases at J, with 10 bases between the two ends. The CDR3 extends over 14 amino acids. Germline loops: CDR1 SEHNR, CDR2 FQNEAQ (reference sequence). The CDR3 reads CASSLGGGVYEQYF. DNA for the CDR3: TGTGCCAGCAGCTTAGGAGGCGGTGTCTACGAGCAGTACTTC.

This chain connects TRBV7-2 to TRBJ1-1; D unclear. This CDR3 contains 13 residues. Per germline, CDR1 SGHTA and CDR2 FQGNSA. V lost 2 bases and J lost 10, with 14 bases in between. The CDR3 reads CASSLMSGGGAFF. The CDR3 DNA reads TGTGCCAGCAGCTTAATGTCGGGAGGAGGAGCTTTCTTT.

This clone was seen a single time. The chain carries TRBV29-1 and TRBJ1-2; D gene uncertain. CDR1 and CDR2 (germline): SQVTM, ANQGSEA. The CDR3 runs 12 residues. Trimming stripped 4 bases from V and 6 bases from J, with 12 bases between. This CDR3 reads CSVVRVTNGYTF. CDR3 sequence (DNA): TGCAGCGTTGTACGGGTAACTAATGGCTACACCTTC. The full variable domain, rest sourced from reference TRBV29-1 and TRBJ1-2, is SAVISQKPSRDICQRGTSLTIQCQVDSQVTMMFWYRQQPGQSLTLIATANQGSEATYESGFVIDKFPISRPNLTFSTLTVSNMSPEDSSIYLCSVVRVTNGYTFGSGTRLTVV.

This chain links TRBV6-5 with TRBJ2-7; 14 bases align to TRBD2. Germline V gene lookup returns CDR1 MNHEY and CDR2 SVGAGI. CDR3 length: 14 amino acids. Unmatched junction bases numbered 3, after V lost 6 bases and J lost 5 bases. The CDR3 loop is CASRGLAGAHEQYF. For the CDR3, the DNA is TGTGCCAGCAGGGGACTAGCGGGAGCACACGAGCAGTACTTC.

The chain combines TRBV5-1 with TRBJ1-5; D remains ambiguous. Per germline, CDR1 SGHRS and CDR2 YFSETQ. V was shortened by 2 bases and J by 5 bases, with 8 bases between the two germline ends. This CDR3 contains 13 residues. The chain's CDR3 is CASSLSTDQPQHF. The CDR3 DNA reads TGCGCCAGCAGCTTATCTACGGATCAGCCCCAGCATTTT.

Here the CDR3 DNA reads TGTGCCAGCAGGCCTAGCGGGGCGGCCTACAATGAGCAGTTCTTC. Translating it yields CASRPSGAAYNEQFF. The chain carries TRBV28 and TRBJ2-1; 9 nucleotides line up with TRBD2. The V and J ends lost 6 bases and 2 bases, in that order; junction bases with no gene match: 5. CDR3 length equals 15 residues. Germline-derived CDR1 and CDR2 are MDHEN and SYDVKM. Full variable domain (outside the CDR3, taken from reference TRBV28 and TRBJ2-1): DVKVTQSSRYLVKRTGEKVFLECVQDMDHENMFWYRQDPGLGLRLIYFSYDVKMKEKGDIPEGYSVSREKKERFSLILESASTNQTSMYLCASRPSGAAYNEQFFGPGTRLTVL.

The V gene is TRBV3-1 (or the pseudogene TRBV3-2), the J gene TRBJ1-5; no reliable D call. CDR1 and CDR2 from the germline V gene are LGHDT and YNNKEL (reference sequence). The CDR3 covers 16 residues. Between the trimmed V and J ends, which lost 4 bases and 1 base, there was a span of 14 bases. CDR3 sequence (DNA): TGTGCCAGCAGCCCCTCGGGGAAACCGAGCAATCAGCCCCAGCATTTT. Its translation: CASSPSGKPSNQPQHF.

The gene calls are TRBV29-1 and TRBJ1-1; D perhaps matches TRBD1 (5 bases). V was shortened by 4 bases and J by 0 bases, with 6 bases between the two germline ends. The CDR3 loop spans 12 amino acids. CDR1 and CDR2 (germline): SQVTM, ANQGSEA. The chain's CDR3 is CSVGGVNTEAFF. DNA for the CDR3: TGCAGCGTTGGAGGGGTGAACACTGAAGCTTTCTTT.